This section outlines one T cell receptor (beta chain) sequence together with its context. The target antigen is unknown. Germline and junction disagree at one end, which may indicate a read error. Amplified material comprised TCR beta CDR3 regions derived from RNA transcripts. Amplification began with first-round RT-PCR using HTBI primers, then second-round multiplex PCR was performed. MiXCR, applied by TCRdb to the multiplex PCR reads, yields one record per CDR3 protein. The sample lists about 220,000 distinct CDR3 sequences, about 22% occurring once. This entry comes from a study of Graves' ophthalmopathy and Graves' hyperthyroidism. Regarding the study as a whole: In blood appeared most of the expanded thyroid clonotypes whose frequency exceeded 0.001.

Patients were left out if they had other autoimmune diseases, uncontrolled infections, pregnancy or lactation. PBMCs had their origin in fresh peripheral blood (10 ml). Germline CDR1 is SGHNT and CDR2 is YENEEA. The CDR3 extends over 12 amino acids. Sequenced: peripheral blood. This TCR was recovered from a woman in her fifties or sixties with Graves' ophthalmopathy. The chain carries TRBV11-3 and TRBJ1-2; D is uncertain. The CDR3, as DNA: TGTGCCACCAGCCACCCAGTTGATGGCTACACCTTC. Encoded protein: CATSHPVDGYTF.